Listed below are T cell receptor beta chains from one sample, sequenced in a study of T cells after yellow fever vaccination. Each CDR3 protein gets one entry after TCRdb re-called the 5' RACE reads with MiXCR. The sample lists about 340,000 distinct CDR3 sequences, around 3.9% seen once, with roughly a quarter in the top ten. The sample was PBMCs, taken 5 days after the yellow fever booster vaccination. These receptors were taken from a man between 18 and 35 years old who received the YFV17D yellow fever vaccine. CDR3s include the opening cysteine and the closing phenylalanine or tryptophan. Each record gives: D gene, clone size, CDR3 length, J gene, V gene, CDR3 DNA, CDR3 protein. A D gene is named only where the DNA matches it firmly. Clone size appears in some rows only: once, few, many, or a class for an expanded clone.

>NA|NA|12|TRBJ2-1|TRBV12-3/TRBV12-4
TGTGCCAGCAGTTTTTCCCCCCCTCCCCCGTTCTTC
CASSFSPPPPFF
>NA|few|14|TRBJ2-5|TRBV5-1
TGCGCCAGCAGCCCAAACAAAGGGGGGGAGACCCAGTACTTC
CASSPNKGGETQYF
>NA|few|15|TRBJ2-3|TRBV24-1
TGTGCCACCAGTGATTTTATGCGGGACACAGATACGCAGTATTTT
CATSDFMRDTDTQYF
>NA|many|14|TRBJ1-5|TRBV19
TGTGCCAGTAGTATGGTACAGCTCAATCAGCCCCAGCATTTT
CASSMVQLNQPQHF
>TRBD2|many|16|TRBJ2-3|TRBV7-2
TGTGCCAGCAGCTATGGTAGCGGGGGAACCACAGATACGCAGTATTTT
CASSYGSGGTTDTQYF
>NA|few|15|TRBJ2-4|TRBV12-3/TRBV12-4
TGTGCCAGCAGTTCCCCCCCGCTAGCCAAAAACATTCAGTACTTC
CASSSPPLAKNIQYF
>NA|many|15|TRBJ1-2|TRBV7-2
TGTGCCAGCAGCCCCCCCGGGGGGACCCAAGGGGGCTACACCTTC
CASSPPGGTQGGYTF
>TRBD1|NA|17|TRBJ1-2|TRBV5-1
TGCGCCAGCAGCTTAACCCCTGACAGGGGGAAGGTCTATGGCTACACCTTC
CASSLTPDRGKVYGYTF
>NA|NA|14|TRBJ1-5|TRBV6-2/TRBV6-3
TGTGCCAGCAGCCCCGGGGGGTACAATCAGCCCCAGCATTTT
CASSPGGYNQPQHF
>NA|NA|16|TRBJ1-1|TRBV10-3
TGTGCCATCAGTCGAGAACGCGGGGGGCAGAACACTGAAGCTTTCTTT
CAISRERGGQNTEAFF
>NA|many|13|TRBJ2-2|TRBV6-1
TGTGCCAGCAGTGAGGGCCACACCGGGGAGCTGTTTTTT
CASSEGHTGELFF
>NA|NA|13|TRBJ1-3|TRBV5-1
TGCGCCAGCAAACCGGGACTGGGAAACACCATATATTTT
CASKPGLGNTIYF
>NA|NA|16|TRBJ1-5|TRBV10-1
TGCGCCAGCAGTGGGGGGCGCGCGCGCGCGGATCAGCCCCAGCATTTT
CASSGGRARADQPQHF
>TRBD2|NA|16|TRBJ2-5|TRBV5-6
TGTGCCAGCAGCTTGGCCGGCGGGGGGGCCTGGGAGACCCAGTACTTC
CASSLAGGGAWETQYF
>NA|NA|16|TRBJ1-1|TRBV5-1
TGCGCCAGCAGCTTATCGGGGCAGTACTTGAACACTGAAGCTTTCTTT
CASSLSGQYLNTEAFF
>NA|many|16|TRBJ1-4|TRBV23-1
NA
CASSHGGATLMKNCFF
>NA|few|15|TRBJ1-2|TRBV5-4
TGTGCCAGCAGCACAACCTCTGCTGTAGGCTATGGCTACACCTTC
CASSTTSAVGYGYTF
>NA|many|16|TRBJ1-6|TRBV9
TGTGCCAGCAGCGTAGCGGCCACCCGATATAATTCACCCCTCCACTTT
CASSVAATRYNSPLHF
>NA|many|15|TRBJ2-1|TRBV4-3
TGCGCCAGCAGCCAAGGGATGACAGAATACAATGAGCAGTTCTTC
CASSQGMTEYNEQFF
>NA|many|12|TRBJ2-7|TRBV20-1
TGCAGTGCGGCAAGGAGCTCCTACGAGCAGTACTTC
CSAARSSYEQYF
>NA|few|14|TRBJ2-4|TRBV7-2
TGTGCCAGCAGCTTAGAGCCGGAGCCGAATATTCAGTACTTC
CASSLEPEPNIQYF
>TRBD2|many|15|TRBJ2-5|TRBV18
TGTGCCAGCTCACCATTCTCAGCGGGGGAAGAGACCCAGTACTTC
CASSPFSAGEETQYF
>NA|many|13|TRBJ2-7|TRBV20-1
TGCAGTGCTAGAGATCGGGGGCCGAATGAGCAGTACTTC
CSARDRGPNEQYF
>NA|NA|14|TRBJ1-4|TRBV5-1
TGCGCCAGCACTACAGGGACGGCTAATGAAAAACTGTTTTTT
CASTTGTANEKLFF
>NA|few|14|TRBJ1-4|TRBV12-3/TRBV12-4
TGTGCCAGCAGTTTATTTCGAATGGGGGAAAAACTGTTTTTT
CASSLFRMGEKLFF
>NA|many|17|TRBJ2-6|TRBV12-3/TRBV12-4
TGTGCCAGCGGCGGCGGGGTTCGGAGGTCTGGGGCCAACGTCCTGACTTTC
CASGGGVRRSGANVLTF
>NA|few|13|TRBJ1-1|TRBV7-2
TGTGCCAGCAGCTCAGCCGAGGGTGTGGACTCTTTCTTT
CASSSAEGVDSFF
>TRBD1|few|13|TRBJ2-5|TRBV18
TGTGCCAGCTCACAGGGACAGGAAGAGACCCAGTACTTC
CASSQGQEETQYF
>TRBD2|NA|15|TRBJ2-3|TRBV6-5
TGTGCCAGCAGGAATCTAGCGGGTAGCACAGATACGCAGTATTTT
CASRNLAGSTDTQYF
>TRBD2|many|13|TRBJ2-2|TRBV27
TGTGCCAGCAGTTTGTCGGGAGGTGGGGAGCTGTTTTTT
CASSLSGGGELFF
>TRBD1|NA|15|TRBJ1-5|TRBV10-3
TGTGCCATCAGTCGGGAGGGGGCCTCCAATCAGCCCCAGCATTTT
CAISREGASNQPQHF
>NA|many|10|TRBJ1-2|TRBV10-3
TGTGCCATCAGGGCGGGAGGCTACACCTTC
CAIRAGGYTF
>TRBD1|NA|15|TRBJ2-5|TRBV7-9
TGTGCCAGCAGCTGGGGACAGGGGTCGGAAGAGACCCAGTACTTC
CASSWGQGSEETQYF